This TCR beta chain stems from a study of shared clonotypes between healthy human individuals. The study's findings and limits: Unshared clonotypes carried lower generation probabilities than those common to all four donors.

CDR3 length equals 15 residues. Germline-derived CDR1 and CDR2 are MNHEY and SMNVEV (reference sequence). Deletions cut 1 base from V and 8 bases from J, with 15 bases between. Naive CD8 cells lacked CD45RO, underwent positive selection for CCR7 and left out terminally differentiated effector memory CD45RA+ cells. The assay used deep level. Some clones are missing from TCRdb's copy, which holds only in-frame ones; the method was immunoSEQ multiplex PCR. The sample has under 1 million clones, nearly 95% seen once; the top ten hold less than 25%. In this sample, this clone turned up a few times. The antigen is undetermined.

The sample consisted of naive CD8+ T cells sorted from blood. The V call is TRBV27, the J call TRBJ2-1; tentative D call: TRBD1 (5 bases). The receptor was isolated from a man aged 25 to 40 in good health. Here the CDR3 reads CASSLWGPVPDEQFF. The CDR3, as DNA: TGTGCCAGCAGTTTATGGGGCCCTGTTCCCGATGAGCAGTTCTTC.